This T cell receptor (beta chain) emerged from a study of T cells in Graves' hyperthyroidism and ophthalmopathy. Researchers amplified the TCR beta CDR3 regions from RNA transcripts. First-round RT-PCR of the TCR CDR3 relied on the HTBI primer set. One entry per CDR3 protein results from TCRdb running MiXCR on the multiplex PCR reads. This table holds 200,000 to 250,000 distinct CDR3 sequences, 17% found once. Those with hyperthyroidism were 18 to 65 years old, newly diagnosed, and ill for under 2 months. Diagnostic assessment was based on clinical symptoms, serum thyroxine and TRAb, thyroid ultrasound and orbital computed tomography. PBMCs came from about 10 ml fresh peripheral blood. CDR1 MNHEY and CDR2 SMNVEV come from the germline V gene (reference sequence). With 6 bases clipped from V and 8 bases from J, the junction kept 14 bases outside the gene matches. The CDR3 extends over 16 amino acids.

This rearrangement joins TRBV27 to TRBJ2-1, with 9 bases identical to TRBD1. What was sequenced was blood. The sequence was collected from a woman aged 45-65 years with Graves' hyperthyroidism. The CDR3 DNA reads TGTGCCAGCAGCCCCCTGGACAGGGGAGATTGGGATGAGCAGTTCTTC. Amino acids: CASSPLDRGDWDEQFF.